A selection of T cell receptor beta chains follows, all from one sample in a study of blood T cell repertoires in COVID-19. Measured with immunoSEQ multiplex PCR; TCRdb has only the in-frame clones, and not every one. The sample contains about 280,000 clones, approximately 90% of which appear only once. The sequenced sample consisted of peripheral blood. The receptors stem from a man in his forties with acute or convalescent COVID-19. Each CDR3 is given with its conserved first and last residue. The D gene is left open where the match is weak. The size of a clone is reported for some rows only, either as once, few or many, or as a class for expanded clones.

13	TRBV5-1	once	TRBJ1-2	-	TGCGCCAGCAGCTCCAGTTCTAACTATGGCTACACCTTC	CASSSSSNYGYTF
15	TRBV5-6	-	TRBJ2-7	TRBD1	TGTGCCAGCAGCTTCACTTGGGACAGCCGCTACGAGCAGTACTTC	CASSFTWDSRYEQYF
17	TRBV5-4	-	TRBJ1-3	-	TGTGCCAGCAGCTTGGGGGCGGGGGGCAGCTCTGGAAACACCATATATTTT	CASSLGAGGSSGNTIYF
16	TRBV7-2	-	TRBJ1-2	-	TGTGCCAGCAGCTTAGCGAGACTCGGGGAGGGCTATGGCTACACCTTC	CASSLARLGEGYGYTF
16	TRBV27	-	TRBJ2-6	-	TGTGCCAGCAGTCCGGACACGTTTCCTGGGGCCAACGTCCTGACTTTC	CASSPDTFPGANVLTF
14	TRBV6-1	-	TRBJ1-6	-	TGTGCCAGCAGTGAACAGGACTATAATTCACCCCTCCACTTT	CASSEQDYNSPLHF
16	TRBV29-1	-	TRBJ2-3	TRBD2	TGCAGCGTTTCCAAGAGACTAGCGACTAGCACAGATACGCAGTATTTT	CSVSKRLATSTDTQYF
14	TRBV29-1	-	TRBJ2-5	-	TGCAGCGTACCCTTATCAGGGATTGTGGAGACCCAGTACTTC	CSVPLSGIVETQYF
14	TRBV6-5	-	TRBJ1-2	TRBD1	TGTGCCAGCAGTTATTCGGGACAGGGAGGTGGCTACACCTTC	CASSYSGQGGGYTF
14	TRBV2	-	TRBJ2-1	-	TGTGCCAGCAGTGAGCAGGGGGGATACAATGAGCAGTTCTTC	CASSEQGGYNEQFF
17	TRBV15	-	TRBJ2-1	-	TGTGCCACCAGCAGAGATTGGGGGGGGGCGAAAGGTTCGGTTCGGTTCTTC	CATSRDWGGAKGSVRFF
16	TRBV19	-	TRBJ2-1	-	TGTGCCAGTAGTATGTTAGGGTGGGGGGGCCTAAAGATGTGGTTCTTC	CASSMLGWGGLKMWFF
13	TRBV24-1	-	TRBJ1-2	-	TGTGCCACCAGCTTGGGCCTTAACTATGGCTACACCTTC	CATSLGLNYGYTF
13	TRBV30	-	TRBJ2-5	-	TGTGCCTCTGCGGCAGGGACAACAGAGACCCAGTACTTC	CASAAGTTETQYF
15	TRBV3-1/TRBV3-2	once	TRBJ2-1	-	TGTGCCAGCAGCCAAGATCTAACTCCCCGCCATGAGCAGTTCTTC	CASSQDLTPRHEQFF
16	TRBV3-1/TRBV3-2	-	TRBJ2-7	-	TGTGCCAGCAGCCGAGCGGTTCACGGGCCGTTCTACGAGCAGTACTTC	CASSRAVHGPFYEQYF
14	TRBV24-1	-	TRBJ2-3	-	TGTGCCACCAGTGATTACAGGGCCACAGATACGCAGTATTTT	CATSDYRATDTQYF
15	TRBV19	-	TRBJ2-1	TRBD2	TGTGCCAGTAGTACCCTAGCGGGGGGGAGAAATGAGCAGTTCTTC	CASSTLAGGRNEQFF
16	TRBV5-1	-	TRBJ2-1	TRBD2	TGCGCCAGCAGCTTGGAGGCTAGCGGGGGAGACAATGAGCAGTTCTTC	CASSLEASGGDNEQFF
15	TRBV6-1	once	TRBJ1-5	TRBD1	TGTGCCAGCAGTGAAGTAGGGACAGGCAATCAGCCCCAGCATTTT	CASSEVGTGNQPQHF
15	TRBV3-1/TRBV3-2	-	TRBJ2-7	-	TGTGCCAGCAGCCAAGAACCGGGGGGCCTCTACGAGCAGTACTTC	CASSQEPGGLYEQYF
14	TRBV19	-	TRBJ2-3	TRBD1	TGTGCCAGTGCTACAGGGGGTGGGACAGATACGCAGTATTTT	CASATGGGTDTQYF
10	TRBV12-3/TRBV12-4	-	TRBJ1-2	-	TGTGCCAGCGGGGGGGCTGGCTACACCTTC	CASGGAGYTF
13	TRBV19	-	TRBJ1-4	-	TGTGCCAGTAGACAGGGAGGGGTAGAAAAACTGTTTTTT	CASRQGGVEKLFF
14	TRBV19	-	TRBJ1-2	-	TGTGCCAGTAGTATGCGTTGGGGGGGATATGGCTACACCTTC	CASSMRWGGYGYTF
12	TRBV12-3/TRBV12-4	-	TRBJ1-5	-	TGTGCCAGCAACAGGGGCAATCAGCCCCAGCATTTT	CASNRGNQPQHF
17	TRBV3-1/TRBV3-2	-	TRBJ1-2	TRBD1	TGTGCCAGCAGCTCCCAGACCGGACAGGGACGGGACTATGGCTACACCTTC	CASSSQTGQGRDYGYTF
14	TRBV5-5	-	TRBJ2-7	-	TGTGCCAGCAGCTTATTCCAGGCTATGTTGGGGCAGTACTTC	CASSLFQAMLGQYF
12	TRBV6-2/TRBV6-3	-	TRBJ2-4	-	TGTGCCAGCAGTCACACGGGACACCCCGAGTACTTC	CASSHTGHPEYF
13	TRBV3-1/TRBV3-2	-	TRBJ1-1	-	TGTGCCAGCAGTTGGCGACAAAACACTGAAGCTTTCTTT	CASSWRQNTEAFF
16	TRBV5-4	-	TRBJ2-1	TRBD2	TGTGCCAGCAGCTCTCTGACTAGCGGGGCTTACAATGAGCAGTTCTTC	CASSSLTSGAYNEQFF
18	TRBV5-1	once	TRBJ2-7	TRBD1	TGCGCCAGCAGCTTGCAACTCGGCGGGCGGGACAGGTCATACGAGCAGTACTTC	CASSLQLGGRDRSYEQYF
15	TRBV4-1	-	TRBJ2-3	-	TGCGCCAGCAGCCTGTATCACTCGGGAACAGATACGCAGTATTTT	CASSLYHSGTDTQYF
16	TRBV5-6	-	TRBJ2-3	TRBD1	TGTGCCAGCAGTCAAGGGACAGGGGCTAGCACAGATACGCAGTATTTT	CASSQGTGASTDTQYF
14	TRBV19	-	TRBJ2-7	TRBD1	TGTGCCAGTGCGAGGACAGGGGATGGAGACGAGCAGTACTTC	CASARTGDGDEQYF
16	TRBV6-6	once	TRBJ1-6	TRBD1	TGTGCCAGCAGTTCCCCCCCGGGACAGGGAAGTTCACCCCTCCACTTT	CASSSPPGQGSSPLHF
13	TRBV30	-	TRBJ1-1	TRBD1	TGTGCCTGGGGGCAGGGGGTGAACACTGAAGCTTTCTTT	CAWGQGVNTEAFF
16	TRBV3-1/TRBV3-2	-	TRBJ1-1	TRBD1	TGTGCCAGCAGCCCCCGGGACAGGGGGCCTGGGACTGAAGCTTTCTTT	CASSPRDRGPGTEAFF
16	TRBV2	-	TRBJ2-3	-	TGTGCCAGCAGTCGCGGGGTGCGATTCAACACAGATACGCAGTATTTT	CASSRGVRFNTDTQYF
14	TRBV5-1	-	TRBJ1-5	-	TGCGCCAGCAGCTTGAAGGGGGGGGATCAGCCCCAGCATTTT	CASSLKGGDQPQHF
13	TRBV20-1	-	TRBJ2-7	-	TGCAGTGCTAGTAACAGGCCGGGCAGCGAGCAGTACTTC	CSASNRPGSEQYF
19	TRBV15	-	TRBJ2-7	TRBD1	TGTGCCACCAGCAGAGATCAAGGTCTTTGGACAGGGACATGGAACGAGCAGTACTTC	CATSRDQGLWTGTWNEQYF
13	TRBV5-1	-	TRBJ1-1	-	TGCGCCAGCAGAAATCACCAGGGAACTGAAGCTTTCTTT	CASRNHQGTEAFF
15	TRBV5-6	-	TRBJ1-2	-	TGTGCCAGCAGTATCTACGCAAATAATTACTATGGCTACACCTTC	CASSIYANNYYGYTF
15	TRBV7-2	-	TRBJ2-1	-	TGTGCCAGCAGTAGCAGTCTCTTCTCCTACAATGAGCAGTTCTTC	CASSSSLFSYNEQFF
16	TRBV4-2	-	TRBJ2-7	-	TGTGCCAGCAGCCAAGTAGCCGGTCTCCTGGGCTACGAGCAGTACTTC	CASSQVAGLLGYEQYF
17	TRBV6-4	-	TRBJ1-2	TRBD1	TGTGCCAGCAGTGACTATCCGGGACAGGGGACCTTCTATGGCTACACCTTC	CASSDYPGQGTFYGYTF
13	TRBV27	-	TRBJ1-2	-	TGTGCCAGCAGCCCTCAGGGGACCTATGGCTACACCTTC	CASSPQGTYGYTF
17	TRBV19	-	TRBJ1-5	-	TGTGCCAGTACCCCCCTAAATTGGGGCAGGAGCAATCAGCCCCAGCATTTT	CASTPLNWGRSNQPQHF
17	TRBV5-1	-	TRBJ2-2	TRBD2	TGCGCCAGCAGCTTGGTGGTAGCGGGGACGAACACCGGGGAGCTGTTTTTT	CASSLVVAGTNTGELFF